Below are 32 T cell receptor beta chains sequenced from a single sample in a study of beta chain features in type 1 diabetes. The sequenced template was cDNA made from the entire isolated RNA. The repertoire was sequenced with immunoSEQ multiplex PCR; TCRdb's copy has only in-frame clones and lacks some. The data show some 150,000 clones, with 40% to 55% seen just once and under 0.45% held by the top ten. The source material was Tregs from blood. These receptors came from a man aged 18 to 29 in good health.

This clone was counted only a few times. The chain employs TRBV2 and TRBJ2-7; TRBD2 matches 13 bases. This CDR3 has 15 residues. J gave up 7 bases and V 6 bases, and 9 bases lay outside the gene matches. The V gene's germline CDR1 is SNHLY and CDR2 FYNNEI. Here the CDR3 reads CASRLLTSGGKEQYF. The CDR3 nucleotides are TGTGCCAGCAGACTTTTGACTAGCGGGGGGAAAGAGCAGTACTTC. Complete variable domain (other parts from reference TRBV2 and TRBJ2-7): EPEVTQTPSHQVTQMGQEVILRCVPISNHLYFYWYRQILGQKVEFLVSFYNNEISEKSEIFDDQFSVERPDGSNFTLKIRSTKLEDSAMYFCASRLLTSGGKEQYFGPGTRLTVT.

This clone was counted a few times. V gene TRBV27 combines with J gene TRBJ2-2, with 11 bases matching TRBD2. There are 16 residues in the CDR3. CDR1 and CDR2 from the germline V gene are MNHEY and SMNVEV (reference sequence). The junction had 7 bases not matched to a gene; V was cut back by 5 bases and J by 5 bases. As DNA, the CDR3 is TGTGCCAGCAGTCTAACTAGCGGGAGATGGACCGGGGAGCTGTTTTTT. This gives the protein CASSLTSGRWTGELFF.

The CDR3, as DNA: TGTGCCAGCAACTACGGGACTAGCGGAAATGAGCAGTTCTTC. Encoded protein: CASNYGTSGNEQFF. The chain joins TRBV9 to TRBJ2-1; 11 bases map to TRBD2. Looked up from germline, CDR1 is SGDLS and CDR2 is YYNGEE. There are 14 residues in the CDR3. V lost 6 bases, J lost 7 bases, and 6 bases stayed unmatched.

The V gene is TRBV10-3, the J gene TRBJ1-1; D is ambiguous. CDR1 is ENHRY, CDR2 SYGVKD, per germline. The CDR3 spans 12 residues. With 6 bases removed from V and 4 bases from J, the gap between germline ends came to 9 bases. CDR3: CAISGAGTEAFF. Written as DNA, the CDR3 is TGTGCCATCAGCGGCGCGGGCACTGAAGCTTTCTTT.

This chain connects TRBV30 to TRBJ1-1; D gene ambiguous. This CDR3 region has 12 residues. CDR1 is GTSNPN, CDR2 SVGIG, per germline (reference sequence). The V gene lost 6 bases and the J gene lost 4 bases, with 12 bases spanning the gap. DNA for the CDR3: TGTGCCTGCTCTGGGCAGTTCACTGAAGCTTTCTTT. It yields the protein CACSGQFTEAFF. The whole variable domain, remainder taken from reference TRBV30 and TRBJ1-1, is SQTIHQWPATLVQPVGSPLSLECTVEGTSNPNLYWYRQAAGRGLQLLFYSVGIGQISSEVPQNLSASRPQDRQFILSSKKLLLSDSGFYLCACSGQFTEAFFGQGTRLTVV.

A note on this clone: This same CDR3 is encoded by further DNA sequences in the sample. V gene TRBV7-9 combines with J gene TRBJ2-7; TRBD1 agrees at 7 bases. After removal of 1 base from V and 0 bases from J, the junction contained 0 bases not matched to a gene. CDR1 and CDR2 (germline): SEHNR, FQNEAQ (reference sequence). The CDR3 is made up of 14 amino acids. CDR3 residues: CASSLGTGSYEQYF. CDR3 sequence (DNA): TGTGCCAGCAGCTTAGGGACAGGCTCCTACGAGCAGTACTTC.

V gene TRBV9 combines with J gene TRBJ2-2, with 9 bases lining up with TRBD2. The CDR3 length is 17 residues. The ends lost 2 bases at V and 2 bases at J; junction bases unmatched: 7. Germline values: CDR1 SGDLS, CDR2 YYNGEE. The CDR3 loop reads CASSVPFGTSNTGELFF. The CDR3 DNA is TGTGCCAGCAGCGTCCCCTTCGGGACTAGCAACACCGGGGAGCTGTTTTTT.

V gene TRBV6-5 combines with J gene TRBJ2-7; 12 positions agree with TRBD2. The V gene end was trimmed by 8 bases and the J gene end by 5 bases; junction bases not matched to a gene: 4. The CDR3 has 13 amino acids. CDR1 is MNHEY, CDR2 SVGAGI, per germline. The CDR3 bases are TGTGCCAGCTCTAGCGGGAGGGGGAACGAGCAGTACTTC. Amino acid sequence: CASSSGRGNEQYF.

The J gene is TRBJ2-1, the V gene TRBV4-3; 11 bases match TRBD2. J was trimmed by 2 bases and V by 1 base; bases with no gene match: 4. Germline V gene data show CDR1 as LGHNA and CDR2 as YSLEER. The CDR3 runs to 17 residues. In nucleotides, the CDR3 is TGCGCCAGCAGCCAAGGGATAGCGGGGGGGCCCTACAATGAGCAGTTCTTC. Protein product: CASSQGIAGGPYNEQFF.

V is TRBV7-8 and J is TRBJ2-1; 7 nucleotides align to TRBD2. CDR3 length equals 16 residues. Germline CDR1 SGHVS, CDR2 FQNEAQ. The junction had 13 bases not matched to a gene; V was cut back by 5 bases and J by 6 bases. For the CDR3, the DNA is TGTGCCAGCAGCCGCTCGTGGGGTGGGGAGGGCAATGAGCAGTTCTTC. Residues: CASSRSWGGEGNEQFF.

This clone was recorded only once. The chain uses TRBV30 and TRBJ2-1; the match to TRBD1 covers 9 bases. V was pared by 2 bases and J by 4 bases, with 9 bases of the junction left unmatched. The CDR3 has 16 amino acids. Per the germline V gene, CDR1 is GTSNPN and CDR2 is SVGIG (reference sequence). The CDR3 spells CAWSSTGTGIYNEQFF. The CDR3 nucleotides read TGTGCCTGGAGTTCAACCGGGACAGGGATATACAATGAGCAGTTCTTC.

A few counts support this clone. V is TRBV6-1 and J is TRBJ1-2; D is perhaps TRBD1 (6 bases). Germline V gene sequence: CDR1 MNHNS, CDR2 SASEGT. The CDR3 loop spans 13 amino acids. V was shortened by 5 bases and J by 2 bases, with 9 bases between the two germline ends. The DNA for the CDR3 is TGTGCCAGCAGTCGAACAGGGAACTATGGCTACACCTTC. Protein: CASSRTGNYGYTF.

This sequence joins TRBV5-6 and TRBJ1-4, with D hard to call. V gave up 2 bases and J gave up 0 bases, with 14 bases separating them. CDR1 is SGHDT, CDR2 YYEEEE, per germline. The CDR3 contains 17 residues. Here the CDR3 reads CASSLTRQASTNEKLFF. The CDR3, as DNA: TGTGCCAGCAGCTTAACGCGCCAAGCGTCAACTAATGAAAAACTGTTTTTT.

This chain connects TRBV6-4 to TRBJ1-1, with D hard to call. The length of the CDR3 is 14 residues. V was cut by 6 bases and J by 3 bases, with 14 bases left in between. CDR1 is MRHNA, CDR2 SNTAGT, per germline. CDR3 residues: CASSPSEGHTEAFF. The DNA for the CDR3 is TGTGCCAGCAGCCCCTCTGAGGGCCACACTGAAGCTTTCTTT.

The J gene is TRBJ2-7, the V gene TRBV4-2; 9 bases are shared with TRBD2. Germline CDR1 is LGHNA and CDR2 is YNFKEQ. This CDR3 spans 16 amino acids. Trimming took 0 bases from V and 2 from J; bases not matched to a gene: 5. The CDR3, as DNA: TGTGCCAGCAGCCAAGATGCGGGAGGGGGCACCTACGAGCAGTACTTC. The encoded protein is CASSQDAGGGTYEQYF.

V usage is TRBV7-2 and J usage is TRBJ1-5; D possibly corresponds to TRBD1 (6 bases). The V gene's germline CDR1 is SGHTA and CDR2 FQGNSA. V was trimmed by 3 bases and J by 5 bases, leaving 8 bases between them. This CDR3 comprises 13 residues. Here the CDR3 reads CASSLYRDQPQHF. CDR3 nucleotides: TGTGCCAGCAGCTTGTACAGGGATCAGCCCCAGCATTTT.

This clone was seen a few times. This chain uses TRBV5-4 with TRBJ2-5; 9 bases are a match to TRBD2. Germline V gene sequence: CDR1 SGHNT, CDR2 YYREEE (reference sequence). The CDR3 length is 16 residues. V dropped 0 bases and J dropped 5; count of bases not matched to a gene: 8. CDR3 sequence (DNA): TGTGCCAGCAGCTTGGCTGGCGCGGGGGGGGCGGAGACCCAGTACTTC. Its protein product is CASSLAGAGGAETQYF.

V and J are TRBV6-6 and TRBJ1-5; 9 nucleotides align to TRBD1. Germline V gene sequence: CDR1 MNHNY, CDR2 SVGAGI (reference sequence). The V segment lost 3 bases and the J segment 4 bases; nucleotides outside the gene matches: 7. This CDR3 contains 16 residues. DNA for the CDR3: TGTGCCAGCAGTTATCCCGGGACAGGGCTAAATCAGCCCCAGCATTTT. The encoded protein is CASSYPGTGLNQPQHF.

This rearrangement joins TRBV28 to TRBJ2-7; 7 bases fit TRBD1. V trimming: 1 base; J trimming: 3 bases; junction bases outside the gene matches: 3. There are 14 residues in the CDR3. Germline assignment: CDR1 MDHEN and CDR2 SYDVKM. CDR3 amino acids: CASSLSGGNYEQYF. DNA of the CDR3: TGTGCCAGCAGTTTATCAGGGGGTAACTACGAGCAGTACTTC.

Only a few counts were recorded for this clone. This sample includes further DNA sequences coding for the same CDR3. The chain joins TRBV7-2 to TRBJ2-7, with 10 bases identical to TRBD1. The germline gives CDR1 SGHTA, CDR2 FQGNSA. With 5 bases clipped from V and 5 bases from J, the junction kept 9 bases outside the gene matches. This CDR3 comprises 15 residues. The CDR3 nucleotides are TGTGCCAGCAGCCCCCGGGACAGGGGTTCCCACGAGCAGTACTTC. This encodes CASSPRDRGSHEQYF. Full variable domain (rest looked up from reference TRBV7-2 and TRBJ2-7): GAGVSQSPSNKVTEKGKDVELRCDPISGHTALYWYRQSLGQGLEFLIYFQGNSAPDKSGLPSDRFSAERTGGSVSTLTIQRTQQEDSAVYLCASSPRDRGSHEQYFGPGTRLTVT.

This clone was found a few times. The chain has TRBV15 and TRBJ2-7; D may be TRBD1 (6 bases). This CDR3 region has 14 residues. The germline CDR1 and CDR2 sequences are LNHNV and YYDKDF (reference sequence). Trimming removed 1 base from V and 6 bases from J, with 13 bases in between. The CDR3 region has the DNA TGTGCCACCAGCAGAGCCCAGGGGTCCCGCGAGCAGTACTTC. Amino acids: CATSRAQGSREQYF. Supplemented by reference TRBV15 and TRBJ2-7, the full variable domain reads DAMVIQNPRYQVTQFGKPVTLSCSQTLNHNVMYWYQQKSSQAPKLLFHYYDKDFNNEADTPDNFQSRRPNTSFCFLDIRSPGLGDTAMYLCATSRAQGSREQYFGPGTRLTVT.

The sample holds a few counts of this clone. The chain combines TRBV30 with TRBJ1-3; D not resolved. The CDR3 runs to 13 residues. Germline CDR1 reads GTSNPN; CDR2 reads SVGIG (reference sequence). Trimming stripped 4 bases from V and 4 bases from J, with 11 bases between. The CDR3: CAWTAGLGNTIYF. The CDR3 nucleotides are TGTGCCTGGACAGCCGGACTCGGAAACACCATATATTTT. Variable domain in full (rest from reference TRBV30 and TRBJ1-3): SQTIHQWPATLVQPVGSPLSLECTVEGTSNPNLYWYRQAAGRGLQLLFYSVGIGQISSEVPQNLSASRPQDRQFILSSKKLLLSDSGFYLCAWTAGLGNTIYFGEGSWLTVV.

The CDR3 spells CASSSGTLPISMNTEAFF. Written as DNA, the CDR3 is TGTGCCAGCAGCTCTGGGACACTCCCTATATCGATGAACACTGAAGCTTTCTTT. V usage is TRBV5-6 and J usage is TRBJ1-1; tentatively, D is TRBD1 (6 bases). The CDR3 is 18 amino acids. V was trimmed by 3 bases and J by 0 bases, leaving 21 bases between them. Germline V CDR1 and CDR2: SGHDT, YYEEEE.

This clone was counted between two and nine times. The V call is TRBV7-2, the J call TRBJ2-3; D is perhaps TRBD1 (5 bases). V gave up 4 bases and J gave up 2 bases, with 16 bases separating them. The germline V gene has CDR1 SGHTA and CDR2 FQGNSA. This CDR3 contains 16 residues. In nucleotides, the CDR3 is TGTGCCAGCAGCTGGAGTGGAGCAGGGATCACAGATACGCAGTATTTT. Protein: CASSWSGAGITDTQYF.

The chain links TRBV7-2 to TRBJ2-7; maybe TRBD1 (6 bases). V lost 3 bases and J 3 bases, leaving 15 bases between the germline ends. The V gene's germline CDR1 is SGHTA and CDR2 FQGNSA. The CDR3 runs to 15 residues. DNA for the CDR3: TGTGCCAGCAGCTTTTTTCCAACAGGGATCTACGAGCAGTACTTC. Its translation: CASSFFPTGIYEQYF.

The chain carries TRBV28 and TRBJ1-6; 7 bases align to TRBD1. Losses at the gene ends were 4 bases for V and 8 bases for J; bases not matched to a gene: 8. CDR1 and CDR2 from the germline V gene are MDHEN and SYDVKM. This CDR3 contains 15 residues. The CDR3 DNA is TGTGCCAGCAGTTCCAAAACGACAGGGTATTCACCCCTCCACTTT. Protein sequence: CASSSKTTGYSPLHF.

This chain uses TRBV5-4 with TRBJ1-2; tentative D call: TRBD1 (6 bases). V lost 0 bases and J lost 7, with 10 bases in between. CDR3 length equals 13 residues. The germline V gene encodes CDR1 SGHNT and CDR2 YYREEE (reference sequence). In nucleotides, the CDR3 is TGTGCCAGCAGCTTGGACAGGGTCGGTGGCTACACCTTC. It is translated as CASSLDRVGGYTF. The variable domain in full, with the rest retrieved from reference TRBV5-4 and TRBJ1-2, is ETGVTQSPTHLIKTRGQQVTLRCSSQSGHNTVSWYQQALGQGPQFIFQYYREEENGRGNFPPRFSGLQFPNYSSELNVNALELDDSALYLCASSLDRVGGYTFGSGTRLTVV.

The chain joins TRBV15 to TRBJ2-7; tentatively, D is TRBD1 (5 bases). Germline values: CDR1 LNHNV, CDR2 YYDKDF (reference sequence). The V end lost 1 base, the J end lost 2 bases, and 9 bases lay between the germline ends. This CDR3 has 14 amino acids. The CDR3 spells CATSRATATYEQYF. The CDR3 DNA reads as TGTGCCACCAGCAGAGCGACAGCCACCTACGAGCAGTACTTC.

This clone was seen more than once but under ten times. This chain links TRBV30 with TRBJ1-4; D is unclear. The CDR3 consists of 15 residues. Germline assignment: CDR1 GTSNPN and CDR2 SVGIG (reference sequence). Trimming removed 4 bases from V and 0 bases from J, with 12 bases in between. This CDR3 reads CAWMSRHSTNEKLFF. For the CDR3, the DNA is TGTGCCTGGATGAGCAGGCACTCAACTAATGAAAAACTGTTTTTT. Combining the CDR3 with reference TRBV30 and TRBJ1-4 gives the whole variable domain SQTIHQWPATLVQPVGSPLSLECTVEGTSNPNLYWYRQAAGRGLQLLFYSVGIGQISSEVPQNLSASRPQDRQFILSSKKLLLSDSGFYLCAWMSRHSTNEKLFFGSGTQLSVL.

This chain's CDR3 is CASSESRSLNSPLHF. CDR3 DNA sequence: TGTGCCAGCAGTGAATCCCGGTCCCTTAATTCACCCCTCCACTTT. V is TRBV2 and J is TRBJ1-6; D call uncertain. Per germline, CDR1 SNHLY and CDR2 FYNNEI. The CDR3 sequence is 15 residues long. V lost 2 bases and J lost 6, with 11 bases in between.

The V gene is TRBV30, the J gene TRBJ2-7, with 8 bases fitting TRBD2. V was clipped by 4 bases and J by 6 bases; unmatched bases: 5. There are 12 residues in the CDR3. Germline assignment: CDR1 GTSNPN and CDR2 SVGIG (reference sequence). CDR3 sequence reads: CAWTGGPSEQYF. CDR3 sequence (DNA): TGTGCCTGGACGGGGGGGCCCAGCGAGCAGTACTTC. Full variable domain (remainder filled in from reference TRBV30 and TRBJ2-7): SQTIHQWPATLVQPVGSPLSLECTVEGTSNPNLYWYRQAAGRGLQLLFYSVGIGQISSEVPQNLSASRPQDRQFILSSKKLLLSDSGFYLCAWTGGPSEQYFGPGTRLTVT.

This sequence joins TRBV2 and TRBJ2-1, with D perhaps matching TRBD2 (5 bases). The germline V and J ends were trimmed by 8 bases and 0 bases, with 8 bases remaining between them. The CDR3 is 13 residues long. Looked up from germline, CDR1 is SNHLY and CDR2 is FYNNEI. The CDR3 loop is CASLGSSYNEQFF. CDR3 coding DNA: TGTGCCAGCCTAGGGAGCTCCTACAATGAGCAGTTCTTC.